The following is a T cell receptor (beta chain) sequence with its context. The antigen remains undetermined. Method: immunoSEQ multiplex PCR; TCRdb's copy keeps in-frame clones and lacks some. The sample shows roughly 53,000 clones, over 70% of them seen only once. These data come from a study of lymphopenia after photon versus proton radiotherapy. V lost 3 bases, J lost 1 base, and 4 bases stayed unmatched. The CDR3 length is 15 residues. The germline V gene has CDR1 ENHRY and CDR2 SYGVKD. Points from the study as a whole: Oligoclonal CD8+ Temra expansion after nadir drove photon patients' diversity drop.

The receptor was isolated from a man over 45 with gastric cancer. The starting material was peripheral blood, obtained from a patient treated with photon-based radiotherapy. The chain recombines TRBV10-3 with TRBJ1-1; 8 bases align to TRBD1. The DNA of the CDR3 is TGTGCCATCAGTGACCCTGGGACAGGGAACACTGAAGCTTTCTTT. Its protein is CAISDPGTGNTEAFF.